The next 19 T cell receptor beta chains were all read from a single sample in a study of preoperative IRX-2 immunotherapy in early breast cancer. Treatment given: preoperative locoregional IRX-2 cytokine immunotherapy. Sequencing was performed with immunoSEQ multiplex PCR; in TCRdb, only in-frame clones are kept and a portion is missing. The data hold roughly 62,000 clones, with around 94% observed a single time. Sampling was done from a patient treated with IRX-2 immunotherapy. These receptors all stem from a human donor with breast cancer.

V usage is TRBV7-3 and J usage is TRBJ2-1; 11 nucleotides line up with TRBD2. This CDR3 is 17 amino acids long. Germline V gene sequence: CDR1 SGHTA, CDR2 FQGTGA. V shed 6 bases, J shed 9 bases, and the junction held 16 bases outside the gene matches. Here the CDR3 reads CASSTGLAGRNGREQFF. The CDR3 DNA is TGTGCCAGCAGTACTGGACTAGCGGGCAGGAACGGGCGTGAGCAGTTCTTC.

The chain recombines TRBV7-2 with TRBJ1-5; TRBD1 agrees at 7 bases. The CDR3 sequence is 14 residues long. Trimming removed 3 bases from V and 5 bases from J; junction bases left unmatched: 4. Germline assignment: CDR1 SGHTA and CDR2 FQGNSA. CDR3 amino acids: CASSFKTGDQPQHF. The DNA of the CDR3 is TGTGCCAGCAGCTTCAAAACAGGGGATCAGCCCCAGCATTTT. Together with reference TRBV7-2 and TRBJ1-5, the CDR3 gives the full variable domain: GAGVSQSPSNKVTEKGKDVELRCDPISGHTALYWYRQSLGQGLEFLIYFQGNSAPDKSGLPSDRFSAERTGGSVSTLTIQRTQQEDSAVYLCASSFKTGDQPQHFGDGTRLSIL.

V gene TRBV15 combines with J gene TRBJ2-2; 8 positions agree with TRBD2. CDR1 and CDR2 from the germline V gene are LNHNV and YYDKDF (reference sequence). The CDR3 totals 18 residues. Losses at the gene ends were 0 bases for V and 5 bases for J; bases not matched to a gene: 11. In DNA, the CDR3 is TGTGCCACCAGCAGAGATGGACCCGGGGGGGAGGGGACCGGGGAGCTGTTTTTT. Translating gives CATSRDGPGGEGTGELFF. The full variable domain, with the rest looked up from reference TRBV15 and TRBJ2-2, is DAMVIQNPRYQVTQFGKPVTLSCSQTLNHNVMYWYQQKSSQAPKLLFHYYDKDFNNEADTPDNFQSRRPNTSFCFLDIRSPGLGDTAMYLCATSRDGPGGEGTGELFFGEGSRLTVL.

The chain joins TRBV7-2 to TRBJ2-1; either TRBD1 or TRBD2 may supply D (6 bases each). V shed 6 bases and J shed 6 bases, with 18 bases lying between them. Germline values: CDR1 SGHTA, CDR2 FQGNSA. There are 15 residues in the CDR3. CDR3 coding DNA: TGTGCCAGCAGTCCGGGTGGGGGGCGGGTCAATGAGCAGTTCTTC. It translates to CASSPGGGRVNEQFF. Using reference TRBV7-2 and TRBJ2-1 for the parts outside the CDR3, the full variable domain is GAGVSQSPSNKVTEKGKDVELRCDPISGHTALYWYRQSLGQGLEFLIYFQGNSAPDKSGLPSDRFSAERTGGSVSTLTIQRTQQEDSAVYLCASSPGGGRVNEQFFGPGTRLTVL.

The chain combines TRBV2 with TRBJ1-6; tentatively, D is TRBD1 (6 bases). V was shortened by 5 bases and J by 7 bases, with 18 bases between the two germline ends. The CDR3 length is 16 residues. The germline gives CDR1 SNHLY, CDR2 FYNNEI. The CDR3: CASSLGHRILNSPLHF. CDR3 in DNA: TGTGCCAGCAGTTTGGGACACAGGATTTTGAATTCACCCCTCCACTTT.

A remark on this clone: A junction boundary mismatches the germline segment, possibly from a read error. V usage is TRBV30 and J usage is TRBJ2-1, with TRBD1 matching 7 bases. CDR3 size: 14 residues. The V gene's germline CDR1 is GTSNPN and CDR2 SVGIG (reference sequence). The CDR3 DNA is TGTGCCTGGACCCTACAGGACAGGCTCGCTTTTTGGGTCTTC. This sequence encodes CAWTLQDRLAFWVF.

V is TRBV6-1 and J is TRBJ1-1; TRBD1 might be the D (5 bases). CDR3 length: 13 residues. The ends were cut back, 4 bases at V and 3 bases at J, with 9 bases in the middle. CDR1 is MNHNS, CDR2 SASEGT, per germline. The CDR3 spells CASSVTAYTEAFF. CDR3 nucleotide sequence: TGTGCCAGCAGTGTGACAGCCTACACTGAAGCTTTCTTT.

The V call is TRBV11-2, the J call TRBJ2-7, with D hard to call. Germline CDR1 is SGHAT and CDR2 is FQNNGV. The CDR3 sequence is 13 residues long. The V end was cut by 1 base, the J end by 6 bases, with 10 bases between. The CDR3 nucleotides read TGTGCCAGCAGCTTAGGGGCAGGTGGCGAGCAGTACTTC. Translation gives CASSLGAGGEQYF.

The chain is built from TRBV4-3 and TRBJ1-2; 8 bases line up with TRBD1. The CDR3 has 16 amino acids. The V gene end was trimmed by 3 bases and the J gene end by 2 bases; junction bases not matched to a gene: 8. In germline, CDR1 is LGHNA, CDR2 YSLEER. This CDR3 is CASSQMPGQANYGYTF. The DNA of the CDR3 is TGCGCCAGCAGCCAGATGCCGGGACAGGCGAACTATGGCTACACCTTC.

The J gene is TRBJ2-1, the V gene TRBV11-2; D is uncertain. The CDR3 consists of 19 residues. V lost 0 bases and J 0 bases, leaving 18 bases between the germline ends. Germline-derived CDR1 and CDR2 are SGHAT and FQNNGV. The CDR3 reads CASSLDTQEHPSSYNEQFF. The DNA for the CDR3 is TGTGCCAGCAGCTTAGACACACAAGAACACCCTAGCTCCTACAATGAGCAGTTCTTC. The full variable domain, with the rest looked up from reference TRBV11-2 and TRBJ2-1, is EAGVAQSPRYKIIEKRQSVAFWCNPISGHATLYWYQQILGQGPKLLIQFQNNGVVDDSQLPKDRFSAERLKGVDSTLKIQPAKLEDSAVYLCASSLDTQEHPSSYNEQFFGPGTRLTVL.

The chain employs TRBV27 and TRBJ2-1; the match to TRBD2 covers 13 bases. In germline, CDR1 is MNHEY, CDR2 SMNVEV (reference sequence). Trimming removed 1 base from V and 8 bases from J; junction bases left unmatched: 8. The CDR3 runs 17 residues. CDR3 sequence: CASSLYAGTSGTHEQFF. CDR3 nucleotides: TGTGCCAGCAGTTTATATGCCGGGACTAGCGGGACACATGAGCAGTTCTTC.

V and J are TRBV7-2 and TRBJ1-2; 7 bases are shared with TRBD1. V lost 5 bases to trimming and J lost 3 bases; unmatched junction nucleotides: 6. The CDR3 is 14 amino acids. The germline V gene has CDR1 SGHTA and CDR2 FQGNSA. CDR3 region: CASSGDRFHYGYTF. CDR3 nucleotides: TGTGCCAGCAGCGGGGACAGATTTCACTATGGCTACACCTTC. The variable domain in full, with the rest retrieved from reference TRBV7-2 and TRBJ1-2, is GAGVSQSPSNKVTEKGKDVELRCDPISGHTALYWYRQSLGQGLEFLIYFQGNSAPDKSGLPSDRFSAERTGGSVSTLTIQRTQQEDSAVYLCASSGDRFHYGYTFGSGTRLTVV.

The chain employs TRBV28 and TRBJ2-5; the D call may be TRBD1 or TRBD2 (7 bases each). The CDR3 is 15 residues long. V was trimmed by 7 bases and J by 5 bases, leaving 20 bases between them. Germline assignment: CDR1 MDHEN and CDR2 SYDVKM. The chain's CDR3 is CASNSPGRGPETQYF. The DNA for the CDR3 is TGTGCCAGCAACTCGCCAGGGAGGGGGCCGGAGACCCAGTACTTC. Based on the CDR3 plus reference TRBV28 and TRBJ2-5, the full variable domain is DVKVTQSSRYLVKRTGEKVFLECVQDMDHENMFWYRQDPGLGLRLIYFSYDVKMKEKGDIPEGYSVSREKKERFSLILESASTNQTSMYLCASNSPGRGPETQYFGPGTRLLVL.

The rearrangement uses TRBV9 and TRBJ1-2; TRBD1 aligns across 8 bases. The germline V gene encodes CDR1 SGDLS and CDR2 YYNGEE. Trimming removed 4 bases from V and 5 bases from J; junction bases left unmatched: 7. The CDR3 consists of 14 residues. The CDR3 DNA reads as TGTGCCAGCAGCCTGGACAGGGATCGGTATGGCTACACCTTC. Encoded protein: CASSLDRDRYGYTF.

The gene calls are TRBV14 and TRBJ1-1, with a possible D match to TRBD1 (5 bases). Germline V CDR1 and CDR2: SGHDN, FVKESK. The length of the CDR3 is 13 residues. The V gene lost 1 base and the J gene lost 10 bases, with 13 bases spanning the gap. The CDR3 region has the DNA TGTGCCAGCAGCCAAGCTTGGGGCAGTACAGCTTTCTTT. Protein: CASSQAWGSTAFF.

The V call is TRBV4-1, the J call TRBJ2-1; 10 bases align to TRBD2. This CDR3 has 17 residues. Germline V CDR1 and CDR2: MGHRA, YSYEKL. V lost 1 base to trimming and J lost 7 bases; unmatched junction nucleotides: 10. CDR3 DNA: TGCGCCAGCAGCCAAGGGATCCCAGCGGGAGGGCGGAATGAGCAGTTCTTC. This gives the protein CASSQGIPAGGRNEQFF.

The CDR3 coding sequence is TGTGCCAGTAGTGTCCGACAGGGTGAGCAGTACTTC. This codes for CASSVRQGEQYF. The rearrangement uses TRBV19 and TRBJ2-7; TRBD1 matches 7 bases. Looked up from germline, CDR1 is LNHDA and CDR2 is SQIVND (reference sequence). The CDR3 has 12 residues. V trimming: 5 bases; J trimming: 7 bases; junction bases outside the gene matches: 5.

The sample holds one count of this clone. The chain employs TRBV4-3 and TRBJ2-7, with D possibly TRBD1 on 6 matching bases. V was shortened by 0 bases and J by 4 bases, with 10 bases between the two germline ends. The germline CDR1 and CDR2 sequences are LGHNA and YSLEER. This CDR3 region has 14 residues. CDR3 DNA: TGCGCCAGCAGCCAAGAGTGGGGGCGGTACGAGCAGTACTTC. Its protein is CASSQEWGRYEQYF.

J is TRBJ2-5 and V is TRBV30; the D gene could be TRBD1 or TRBD2 (6 bases each). Germline CDR1 GTSNPN, CDR2 SVGIG (reference sequence). With 5 bases removed from V and 5 bases from J, the gap between germline ends came to 21 bases. The CDR3 length is 15 residues. This chain's CDR3 is CAWRRPGRGRETQYF. CDR3 bases: TGTGCCTGGCGTCGGCCGGGACGGGGGCGGGAGACCCAGTACTTC.